The 16 T cell receptor beta chains reported below all come from one sample, sequenced in a study of response to subunit inactivated influenza vaccine. TCRdb recomputed calls from the RT-PCR reads with MiXCR, one row per CDR3 protein. The table records about 300,000 distinct CDR3 sequences, 20% to 25% of them present only once. Specimen: PBMCs from blood, collected 21 months after vaccination. These TCRs come from a man between 50 and 69 years old who received an inactivated influenza vaccine.

This clonotype appeared a few times. The V and J genes are TRBV12-3 or TRBV12-4 and TRBJ2-3; D is perhaps TRBD2 (6 bases). The CDR3 is 13 residues long. The V and J ends lost 8 bases and 1 base respectively, with 10 bases between them. The CDR3 DNA reads TGTGCCAGCGGAGGGGCCCGCACAGATACGCAGTATTTT. Its translation is CASGGARTDTQYF.

This chain links TRBV24-1 with TRBJ2-1; the match to TRBD1 covers 9 bases. This CDR3 comprises 15 residues. Germline loops: CDR1 KGHDR, CDR2 SFDVKD. V dropped 1 base and J dropped 4; count of bases not matched to a gene: 1. The CDR3 here is CATSDFGTGYNEQFF. The DNA for the CDR3 is TGTGCCACCAGTGATTTCGGGACAGGGTACAATGAGCAGTTCTTC.

This clonotype was seen a handful of times. The rearrangement joins TRBV20-1 to TRBJ1-3; TRBD1 is a possible D gene (5 bases). This CDR3 spans 15 amino acids. Trimming stripped 1 base from V and 0 bases from J, with 10 bases between. Germline loops: CDR1 DFQATT, CDR2 SNEGSKA (reference sequence). CDR3 region: CSARGDWSSGNTIYF. In DNA form, the CDR3 reads TGCAGTGCTAGAGGGGACTGGAGCTCTGGAAACACCATATATTTT.

The genes are TRBV3-1 and TRBJ1-6; no clear D gene. V dropped 1 base and J dropped 7 bases, with 11 bases sitting between them. The CDR3 totals 15 residues. Germline assignment: CDR1 LGHDT and CDR2 YNNKEL (reference sequence). The CDR3 sequence: CASSQAGSANSPLHF. The CDR3 DNA is TGTGCCAGCAGCCAAGCCGGGTCAGCCAATTCACCCCTCCACTTT.

This clonotype has only a few counts. The chain couples TRBV7-9 to TRBJ1-4; D is unclear. Germline V gene lookup returns CDR1 SEHNR and CDR2 FQNEAQ (reference sequence). The CDR3 is made up of 13 amino acids. Trimming took off 5 bases at V and 10 bases at J, with 14 bases between the two ends. Here the CDR3 reads CASSQTRAGKLFF. The CDR3 DNA is TGTGCCAGCAGCCAGACGAGGGCTGGAAAACTGTTTTTT. The full variable domain, completed using reference TRBV7-9 and TRBJ1-4, is DTGVSQNPRHKITKRGQNVTFRCDPISEHNRLYWYRQTLGQGPEFLTYFQNEAQLEKSRLLSDRFSAERPKGSFSTLEIQRTEQGDSAMYLCASSQTRAGKLFFGSGTQLSVL.

This clonotype occurred a few times. V is TRBV20-1 and J is TRBJ1-5; tentative D call: TRBD1 (5 bases). This CDR3 has 12 residues. Trimming took 5 bases from V and 4 from J, leaving 9 bases between them. The germline gives CDR1 DFQATT, CDR2 SNEGSKA (reference sequence). The CDR3 region is CSAVRENQPQHF. For the CDR3, the DNA is TGCAGTGCTGTCAGGGAAAATCAGCCCCAGCATTTT.

This chain's CDR3 is CASSQDHPMGPNEQFF. The DNA of the CDR3 is TGTGCCAGCAGCCAAGATCATCCCATGGGCCCTAATGAGCAGTTCTTC. The V gene is TRBV4-2, the J gene TRBJ2-1; the D is unclear. V lost 0 bases, J lost 7 bases, and 16 bases lay in between. Germline V gene data show CDR1 as LGHNA and CDR2 as YNFKEQ. The CDR3 has 16 amino acids.

The chain employs TRBV25-1 and TRBJ2-7; 7 bases fit TRBD1. The V gene end was trimmed by 7 bases and the J gene end by 3 bases; junction bases not matched to a gene: 6. The CDR3 extends over 13 amino acids. Looked up from germline, CDR1 is MGHDK and CDR2 is SYGVNS. The CDR3 DNA reads as TGTGCCAGCAAGGGGACAGCTCACTACGAGCAGTACTTC. The encoded protein is CASKGTAHYEQYF.

This clonotype was seen ten or more times. V and J are TRBV4-2 and TRBJ1-1, with 7 bases aligning to TRBD1. The CDR3 totals 14 residues. Germline loops: CDR1 LGHNA, CDR2 YNFKEQ. V was pared by 1 base and J by 4 bases, with 3 bases of the junction left unmatched. CDR3: CASSQAGGSTEAFF. Written as DNA, the CDR3 is TGTGCCAGCAGCCAAGCAGGGGGAAGCACTGAAGCTTTCTTT.

This clonotype was recorded at least ten times. This sequence joins TRBV27 and TRBJ1-4; D uncertain. Germline V CDR1 and CDR2: MNHEY, SMNVEV (reference sequence). This CDR3 has 15 residues. V was pared by 3 bases and J by 0 bases, with 8 bases between. The CDR3 sequence: CASSFGGATNEKLFF. Written as DNA, the CDR3 is TGTGCCAGCAGTTTCGGTGGAGCAACTAATGAAAAACTGTTTTTT.

In DNA, the CDR3 is TGTGCCAGCAGCCAAAATCCGGCAGGGGGCAAAACTGAAGCTTTCTTT. It yields the protein CASSQNPAGGKTEAFF. The V call is TRBV3-1, the J call TRBJ1-1; 8 bases fit TRBD1. Germline V CDR1 and CDR2: LGHDT, YNNKEL (reference sequence). The CDR3 runs 16 residues. Unmatched junction bases numbered 10, after V lost 2 bases and J lost 5 bases.

The V gene is TRBV25-1, the J gene TRBJ2-1; no firm D call. CDR1 MGHDK and CDR2 SYGVNS come from the germline V gene. This CDR3 contains 13 residues. Between the trimmed V and J ends, which lost 2 bases and 7 bases, there was a span of 9 bases. The CDR3 DNA follows: TGTGCCAGCAGTGAACCACTTGGGAATGAGCAGTTCTTC. Translating gives CASSEPLGNEQFF.

The sample holds many counts of this clonotype. The chain uses TRBV25-1 and TRBJ1-2; maybe TRBD1 (5 bases). CDR1 is MGHDK, CDR2 SYGVNS, per germline. Trimming shortened V by 1 base and J by 4 bases, and 7 bases separated the two germline ends. The CDR3 sequence is 13 residues long. CDR3 protein: CASSESGIYGYTF. The CDR3 nucleotides are TGTGCCAGCAGTGAATCAGGGATCTATGGCTACACCTTC.

The sample holds a few counts of this clonotype. This sequence joins TRBV5-1 and TRBJ1-4, with TRBD1 identical over 8 bases. With V trimmed by 2 bases and J by 4 bases, 4 bases remained unmatched. Germline loops: CDR1 SGHRS, CDR2 YFSETQ. The CDR3 has 15 residues. The CDR3 loop is CASSFADRDNEKLFF. The CDR3 DNA reads TGCGCCAGCAGCTTCGCGGACAGGGATAATGAAAAACTGTTTTTT.

This chain joins TRBV25-1 and TRBJ2-5, with TRBD1 as a possible D gene (5 bases). Trimming pared 6 bases from V and 5 bases from J, leaving 16 bases between. The CDR3 is made up of 14 amino acids. Germline V gene sequence: CDR1 MGHDK, CDR2 SYGVNS. Here the CDR3 reads CASRDRTFWETQYF. CDR3 coding DNA: TGTGCCAGCAGGGATAGGACATTCTGGGAGACCCAGTACTTC.

The chain uses TRBV19 and TRBJ2-3; 7 positions agree with TRBD1. The CDR3 contains 13 residues. Germline trimming cut 4 bases from V and 3 bases from J; bases unmatched to any gene: 1. CDR1 is LNHDA and CDR2 is SQIVND in the germline V gene (reference sequence). CDR3 sequence (DNA): TGTGCCAGTAGTAAGGGACAGACAGATACGCAGTATTTT. Translating gives CASSKGQTDTQYF.